Each of the 29 T cell receptor beta chains below was sequenced from the same sample in a study of shared clonotypes between healthy human individuals. TCRdb's copy holds only in-frame clones and misses some; the assay was immunoSEQ multiplex PCR. The data hold roughly 330,000 clones, with under 80% observed a single time. The sequenced material came from memory CD4+ T cells sorted from blood. Subset: CD45RA-negative fraction. Receptors were obtained from a man aged 25-40 years in good health.

The chain has TRBV5-3 and TRBJ2-7, with a possible D match to TRBD1 (6 bases). TRBV5-3 is given ORF status, its function remaining uncertain. The length of the CDR3 is 14 residues. Trimming shortened V by 0 bases and J by 6 bases, and 13 bases separated the two germline ends. As DNA, the CDR3 is TGTGCCAGAAGCTTGGCAGGGGTGTCCGGCGAGCAGTACTTC. Amino acid sequence: CARSLAGVSGEQYF.

The chain has TRBV7-2 and TRBJ2-3; unclear D gene. Trimming took off 6 bases at V and 2 bases at J, with 21 bases between the two ends. CDR1 SGHTA and CDR2 FQGNSA come from the germline V gene. The CDR3 has 17 amino acids. Written as DNA, the CDR3 is TGTGCCAGCAGTTCCCCGGCTACAAGAGCTCTCACAGATACGCAGTATTTT. This sequence encodes CASSSPATRALTDTQYF.

This clone occurred many times. This rearrangement joins TRBV5-4 to TRBJ2-2; 7 positions match TRBD1. V shed 3 bases and J 4 bases; nucleotides not matched to a gene: 12. Per germline, CDR1 SGHNT and CDR2 YYREEE (reference sequence). This CDR3 has 17 residues. The CDR3 sequence: CASSSPNRGGPTGELFF. CDR3 DNA: TGTGCCAGCAGCTCACCTAACAGGGGTGGTCCCACCGGGGAGCTGTTTTTT.

About this clone: The CDR3 carries no conserved terminal phenylalanine or tryptophan, so it likely arises from a read error. It is unclear where the CDR3 begins or ends on the DNA, so no DNA is shown, and the CDR3 is as TCRdb lists it. The chain combines TRBV27 with TRBJ2-3; the table names TRBD1, a call not compared with the DNA. 13 amino acids form the CDR3, both terminal residues included. CDR1 is MNHEY and CDR2 is SMNVEV in the germline V gene (reference sequence). The chain's CDR3 is CASSFLGPHLPVY.

The table lists this clone with a count of one. The chain has TRBV5-1 and TRBJ2-5; D may be TRBD2 (6 bases). The CDR3 has 15 amino acids. Germline V gene sequence: CDR1 SGHRS, CDR2 YFSETQ. Between the trimmed V and J ends, which lost 1 base and 5 bases, there was a span of 15 bases. The CDR3 DNA sequence: TGCGCCAGCAGCTTGATGGACCCCGGAGGGGAGACCCAGTACTTC. This sequence encodes CASSLMDPGGETQYF. The variable domain in full, completed from reference TRBV5-1 and TRBJ2-5, reads KAGVTQTPRYLIKTRGQQVTLSCSPISGHRSVSWYQQTPGQGLQFLFEYFSETQRNKGNFPGRFSGRQFSNSRSEMNVSTLELGDSALYLCASSLMDPGGETQYFGPGTRLLVL.

The chain is built from TRBV2 and TRBJ2-7; no definite D call. Germline V gene lookup returns CDR1 SNHLY and CDR2 FYNNEI. The germline V and J ends were trimmed by 0 bases and 7 bases, with 4 bases remaining between them. The CDR3 loop spans 11 amino acids. CDR3 coding DNA: TGTGCCAGCAGTGAAGCTTGGGAGCAGTACTTC. This translates into CASSEAWEQYF.

This rearrangement joins TRBV5-1 to TRBJ1-4; TRBD1 aligns across 8 bases. Unmatched junction bases numbered 7, after V lost 3 bases and J lost 0 bases. The CDR3 loop spans 17 amino acids. Germline CDR1 SGHRS, CDR2 YFSETQ. The DNA for the CDR3 is TGCGCCAGCAGCTCAGGACAGGGCCTCCCAACTAATGAAAAACTGTTTTTT. Translating it yields CASSSGQGLPTNEKLFF.

The genes are TRBV28 and TRBJ2-3; TRBD2 might be the D (6 bases). V gave up 4 bases and J gave up 2 bases, with 13 bases separating them. CDR3 size: 15 residues. Germline CDR1 is MDHEN and CDR2 is SYDVKM. The CDR3 loop is CASSSPAGTTDTQYF. In nucleotides, the CDR3 is TGTGCCAGCAGTTCCCCAGCGGGTACCACAGATACGCAGTATTTT.

This clone was seen a few times. The chain combines TRBV6-1 with TRBJ2-2; 7 bases match TRBD2. The CDR3 consists of 15 residues. Germline V CDR1 and CDR2: MNHNS, SASEGT. The ends lost 6 bases at V and 0 bases at J; junction bases unmatched: 4. The CDR3 protein is CASRVAGANTGELFF. In DNA form, the CDR3 reads TGTGCCAGCAGAGTGGCGGGAGCGAACACCGGGGAGCTGTTTTTT.

This clone was recorded a few times. The chain recombines TRBV7-9 with TRBJ2-7, with 9 bases fitting TRBD1. Germline values: CDR1 SEHNR, CDR2 FQNEAQ (reference sequence). This CDR3 spans 15 amino acids. Losses at the gene ends were 1 base for V and 3 bases for J; bases not matched to a gene: 4. CDR3 sequence reads: CASSLGTGVYYEQYF. CDR3 DNA: TGTGCCAGCAGCTTAGGGACAGGGGTATACTACGAGCAGTACTTC.

V and J are TRBV11-2 and TRBJ2-2; weak D call: TRBD1 (5 bases). Trimming took 1 base from V and 8 from J, leaving 8 bases between them. The CDR3 totals 13 residues. Germline assignment: CDR1 SGHAT and CDR2 FQNNGV. CDR3 sequence: CASSLVRGGELFF. CDR3 DNA sequence: TGTGCCAGCAGCTTAGTTAGGGGTGGGGAGCTGTTTTTT.

This clone was counted only a few times. The chain recombines TRBV28 with TRBJ2-3; D possibly uses TRBD1 or TRBD2 (5 bases each). The V end lost 7 bases, the J end lost 7 bases, and 21 bases lay between the germline ends. This CDR3 has 15 residues. Germline CDR1 and CDR2: MDHEN and SYDVKM. CDR3 in amino acids: CASIPRSEGPHTQYF. The CDR3 DNA reads TGTGCCAGCATCCCCCGGAGCGAGGGGCCTCATACGCAGTATTTT. The full variable domain, rest sourced from reference TRBV28 and TRBJ2-3, is DVKVTQSSRYLVKRTGEKVFLECVQDMDHENMFWYRQDPGLGLRLIYFSYDVKMKEKGDIPEGYSVSREKKERFSLILESASTNQTSMYLCASIPRSEGPHTQYFGPGTRLTVL.

V is TRBV28 and J is TRBJ2-1; 7 bases are shared with TRBD2. This CDR3 is built from 17 residues. Trimming cost V 5 bases and J 8 bases; bases outside gene matches: 18. Germline V gives CDR1 MDHEN, CDR2 SYDVKM. The CDR3 spells CASSPNRWAGAVYEQFF. Written as DNA, the CDR3 is TGTGCCAGCAGTCCGAACCGTTGGGCGGGAGCAGTCTATGAGCAGTTCTTC.

V gene TRBV7-8 combines with J gene TRBJ2-7; 7 bases are shared with TRBD2. With 5 bases clipped from V and 0 bases from J, the junction kept 4 bases outside the gene matches. Germline V gene data show CDR1 as SGHVS and CDR2 as FQNEAQ. This CDR3 contains 14 residues. CDR3 residues: CASSLREASYEQYF. CDR3 nucleotide sequence: TGTGCCAGCAGCCTACGGGAGGCCTCCTACGAGCAGTACTTC.

This chain links TRBV9 with TRBJ2-7; no clear D gene. Germline V gene lookup returns CDR1 SGDLS and CDR2 YYNGEE. V lost 0 bases and J lost 2, with 9 bases in between. This CDR3 comprises 14 residues. The CDR3 DNA sequence: TGTGCCAGCAGCGTAGGCGGATCCACCTACGAGCAGTACTTC. As protein: CASSVGGSTYEQYF.

This clone was recorded at least ten times. The chain combines TRBV5-6 with TRBJ2-7; D gene uncertain. The CDR3 consists of 14 residues. Trimming left V 4 bases short and J 5 bases short, with 16 bases between. Germline CDR1 SGHDT, CDR2 YYEEEE. CDR3: CASSPKVYSHEQYF. The CDR3 region has the DNA TGTGCCAGCAGCCCCAAAGTGTACAGCCACGAGCAGTACTTC.

In the case of this clone: Within the sample, other DNA sequences also encode this same CDR3. V usage is TRBV5-6 and J usage is TRBJ2-3; D gene ambiguous. Trimming took off 0 bases at V and 4 bases at J, with 0 bases between the two ends. The CDR3 contains 11 residues. Germline assignment: CDR1 SGHDT and CDR2 YYEEEE. CDR3 loop: CASSLADTQYF. The CDR3 coding sequence is TGTGCCAGCAGCTTGGCAGATACGCAGTATTTT.

CDR3 sequence (DNA): TGTGCCAGCAGCTCACAACTAGCGGGAGGTCAAGAGCAGTACTTC. It translates to CASSSQLAGGQEQYF. The J gene is TRBJ2-7, the V gene TRBV5-4, with 12 bases matching TRBD2. CDR3 length equals 15 residues. Per germline, CDR1 SGHNT and CDR2 YYREEE (reference sequence). Unmatched junction bases numbered 8, after V lost 3 bases and J lost 7 bases.

V is TRBV5-1 and J is TRBJ2-7; perhaps TRBD2 as D (6 bases). Germline loops: CDR1 SGHRS, CDR2 YFSETQ. This CDR3 comprises 18 residues. Trimming took off 2 bases at V and 4 bases at J, with 25 bases between the two ends. The DNA for the CDR3 is TGCGCCAGCAGCTTACGAAACCCTACTAGCAGGAACTCTTACGAGCAGTACTTC. The encoded protein is CASSLRNPTSRNSYEQYF.

The chain combines TRBV19 with TRBJ1-5; TRBD1 matches 8 bases. Trimming took 9 bases from V and 0 from J; bases not matched to a gene: 4. The CDR3 runs 14 residues. CDR1 is LNHDA and CDR2 is SQIVND in the germline V gene (reference sequence). The CDR3 reads CASTDRASNQPQHF. CDR3 DNA: TGTGCCAGCACGGACAGGGCTAGCAATCAGCCCCAGCATTTT. The whole variable domain, filled in from reference TRBV19 and TRBJ1-5, reads DGGITQSPKYLFRKEGQNVTLSCEQNLNHDAMYWYRQDPGQGLRLIYYSQIVNDFQKGDIAEGYSVSREKKESFPLTVTSAQKNPTAFYLCASTDRASNQPQHFGDGTRLSIL.

V is TRBV2 and J is TRBJ2-2, with 7 bases matching TRBD1. V lost 6 bases and J lost 4; bases outside the gene matches: 8. Germline V gene sequence: CDR1 SNHLY, CDR2 FYNNEI. The CDR3 sequence is 15 residues long. This CDR3 is CASRGRDRLTGELFF. As DNA, the CDR3 is TGTGCCAGCAGAGGCCGGGACAGACTCACCGGGGAGCTGTTTTTT.

The CDR3 spells CASSPPGVADVAKNIQYF. In DNA, the CDR3 is TGTGCCAGCTCACCACCGGGAGTAGCGGACGTAGCCAAAAACATTCAGTACTTC. The chain is built from TRBV18 and TRBJ2-4; tentative D call: TRBD2 (6 bases). The V end was cut by 0 bases, the J end by 0 bases, with 15 bases between. CDR1 KGHSH and CDR2 LQKENI come from the germline V gene. This CDR3 spans 18 amino acids. Variable domain in full (rest from reference TRBV18 and TRBJ2-4): NAGVMQNPRHLVRRRGQEARLRCSPMKGHSHVYWYRQLPEEGLKFMVYLQKENIIDESGMPKERFSAEFPKEGPSILRIQQVVRGDSAAYFCASSPPGVADVAKNIQYFGAGTRLSVL.

This chain uses TRBV15 with TRBJ2-1; D gene unclear. The germline V and J ends were trimmed by 5 bases and 5 bases, with 10 bases remaining between them. CDR1 is LNHNV, CDR2 YYDKDF, per germline (reference sequence). This CDR3 is built from 13 residues. The CDR3 nucleotides read TGTGCCACCAGCGCATGGATAGACAATGAGCAGTTCTTC. Translation: CATSAWIDNEQFF.

The V gene is TRBV6-1, the J gene TRBJ2-1; D gene uncertain. Per germline, CDR1 MNHNS and CDR2 SASEGT. The V end was cut by 3 bases, the J end by 9 bases, with 18 bases between. The CDR3 length is 15 residues. The CDR3 sequence is CASSEVQVRHSEQFF. The DNA of the CDR3 is TGTGCCAGCAGTGAGGTACAAGTCCGGCACAGTGAGCAGTTCTTC.

The genes are TRBV10-3 and TRBJ2-1; tentative D call: TRBD1 (6 bases). Germline CDR1 ENHRY, CDR2 SYGVKD. The CDR3 runs 15 residues. V was clipped by 6 bases and J by 5 bases, with 17 bases between them. CDR3 bases: TGTGCCATCAGCGGAGTCACAGGGAGTCACAATGAGCAGTTCTTC. Translated, it gives CAISGVTGSHNEQFF.

The gene calls are TRBV6-5 and TRBJ1-2; weak D call: TRBD1 (5 bases). V lost 10 bases and J 2 bases, leaving 17 bases between the germline ends. The CDR3 runs to 14 residues. CDR1 is MNHEY, CDR2 SVGAGI, per germline. The CDR3 loop reads CANSTVPINYGYTF. For the CDR3, the DNA is TGTGCCAACTCGACAGTGCCTATCAACTATGGCTACACCTTC.

The CDR3 loop is CASSLDQGGAYEQYF. CDR3 in DNA: TGTGCCAGCAGCTTGGATCAGGGGGGCGCCTACGAGCAGTACTTC. The J gene is TRBJ2-7, the V gene TRBV5-4; tentatively, D is TRBD1 (7 bases). Germline CDR1 SGHNT, CDR2 YYREEE (reference sequence). The CDR3 covers 15 residues. V was trimmed by 0 bases and J by 2 bases, leaving 12 bases between them.

The J gene is TRBJ2-7, the V gene TRBV7-9, with 8 bases aligning to TRBD2. The J segment lost 3 bases and the V segment lost 10 bases, leaving 20 bases of the junction unmatched. CDR1 SEHNR and CDR2 FQNEAQ come from the germline V gene (reference sequence). This CDR3 is built from 17 residues. The CDR3 region has the DNA TGTGCCATCGAAAACCGAGGGACCGGGACTAGGCTCTACGAGCAGTACTTC. Translation: CAIENRGTGTRLYEQYF.

V is TRBV7-8 and J is TRBJ2-7; a weak D match, TRBD1 (6 bases). Looked up from germline, CDR1 is SGHVS and CDR2 is FQNEAQ. V was trimmed by 5 bases and J by 7 bases, leaving 21 bases between them. The CDR3 has 15 residues. CDR3 amino acids: CASSPLSGRGSEQYF. The CDR3, as DNA: TGTGCCAGCAGCCCGCTGTCTGGCAGGGGAAGTGAGCAGTACTTC.